These 13 T cell receptor beta chains were sequenced from one sample in a study of blood T cells in healthy people across ages. A second 7 to 11 cycle PCR used barcoded and J-beta primers. TCRdb redid the calling of the 5' RACE reads with MiXCR, one entry per CDR3 protein. In the table there are about 780,000 distinct CDR3 sequences, roughly 26% of which are singletons. These sequences were also reported in another study, on T cells of mothers and their children.

The sequencing sample was made of blood. Receptors were obtained from a boy aged 5-17 years in good health.

This chain uses TRBV6-1 with TRBJ2-5, with D hard to call. TRBJ2-7 explains the end of the DNA better; the J call may be wrong. CDR1 and CDR2 from the germline V gene are MNHNS and SASEGT. The CDR3 is 13 amino acids. The CDR3 DNA sequence: TGTGCCAGCAGTGAAGCCACAATGTACGAGCAGTACTTC. This sequence encodes CASSEATMYEQYF.

This clonotype was detected a few times. The chain couples TRBV9 to TRBJ2-1, with 8 bases matching TRBD2. The assigned J gene may be wrong: the sequence end matches TRBJ2-5 better. Germline loops: CDR1 SGDLS, CDR2 YYNGEE. The CDR3 runs to 17 residues. CDR3 DNA sequence: TGTGCCAGCAGCCCCAGACCTGGTAGCGGGGCCCAAGAGACCCAGTACTTC. It translates to CASSPRPGSGAQETQYF.

The chain joins TRBV5-7 to TRBJ2-5; 7 bases agree with TRBD1. TRBV5-7 is placed among ORFs of uncertain function. This CDR3 is 16 amino acids long. After removal of 0 bases from V and 2 bases from J, the junction contained 7 bases not matched to a gene. The CDR3 is CASSLADGRGQETQYF. In DNA form, the CDR3 reads TGTGCCAGCAGCTTGGCAGATGGCAGGGGGCAAGAGACCCAGTACTTC.

Here the CDR3 reads CASSDQAGASDTQYF. For the CDR3, the DNA is TGTGCCAGCAGTGATCAGGCGGGGGCGTCAGATACGCAGTATTTT. The V call is TRBV6-1, the J call TRBJ2-3; D is perhaps TRBD2 (7 bases). The CDR3 sequence is 15 residues long. V lost 3 bases and J lost 4, with 14 bases in between. The germline CDR1 and CDR2 sequences are MNHNS and SASEGT.

About this clonotype itself: The junction shows a germline mismatch at one end, possibly a read error. The V and J genes are TRBV3-1 and TRBJ2-5, with TRBD2 identical over 9 bases. The J call is in doubt because the DNA end fits TRBJ2-1 better. Per the germline V gene, CDR1 is LGHDT and CDR2 is YNNKEL (reference sequence). The length of the CDR3 is 14 residues. DNA for the CDR3: TGTGCCAACAGCAAGGGACTAGCCGACAATGAGCAGTTCTTC. It encodes CANSKGLADNEQFF.

The genes are TRBV12-3 or TRBV12-4 and TRBJ1-5; 7 nucleotides match TRBD1. The CDR3 length is 13 residues. The trim removed 7 bases at V and 5 bases at J, leaving 5 bases unmatched. The CDR3 here is CASTSRGHQPQHF. The DNA of the CDR3 is TGTGCCAGCACAAGTAGGGGGCATCAGCCCCAGCATTTT.

The V call is TRBV5-1, the J call TRBJ2-5, with a weak D call TRBD2 (5 bases). Germline values: CDR1 SGHRS, CDR2 YFSETQ. The CDR3 totals 13 residues. V lost 4 bases and J 9 bases, leaving 16 bases between the germline ends. CDR3 region: CASSPGLAEAQYF. In DNA form, the CDR3 reads TGCGCCAGCAGCCCGGGCCTCGCGGAGGCCCAGTACTTC.

This clonotype turned up a few times. A read error may account for a junction end that differs from germline. The chain joins TRBV24-1 to TRBJ2-5, with TRBD1 identical over 8 bases. The end of the DNA fits TRBJ2-7 better, so the J call may be wrong. In germline, CDR1 is KGHDR, CDR2 SFDVKD. The CDR3 length is 14 residues. This CDR3 reads CAASAAGGLYEQYF. In DNA form, the CDR3 reads TGTGCCGCCAGTGCGGCAGGGGGCCTCTACGAGCAGTACTTC.

This clonotype was picked up a small number of times. The V call is TRBV28, the J call TRBJ1-4; no clear D. V dropped 5 bases and J dropped 3 bases, with 13 bases sitting between them. Per the germline V gene, CDR1 is MDHEN and CDR2 is SYDVKM. The CDR3 length is 15 residues. The CDR3 loop reads CASSTTWGANEKLFF. For the CDR3, the DNA is TGTGCCAGCAGTACCACTTGGGGAGCTAATGAAAAACTGTTTTTT.

This chain uses TRBV6-1 with TRBJ2-7; 9 bases match TRBD1. This CDR3 comprises 13 residues. Germline loops: CDR1 MNHNS, CDR2 SASEGT. Germline trimming cut 8 bases from V and 3 bases from J; bases unmatched to any gene: 5. The CDR3 DNA reads TGTGCCAGCCAGGGACAGGGAATCTACGAGCAGTACTTC. Its protein is CASQGQGIYEQYF.

The chain uses TRBV9 and TRBJ2-4; D uncertain. The V end was cut by 3 bases, the J end by 9 bases, with 13 bases between. The CDR3 totals 13 residues. The germline gives CDR1 SGDLS, CDR2 YYNGEE. CDR3 sequence reads: CASSEILGSIQYF. The CDR3, as DNA: TGTGCCAGCAGCGAAATTCTAGGAAGCATTCAGTACTTC.

The chain is built from TRBV30 and TRBJ2-1; 13 bases match TRBD2. Germline CDR1 and CDR2: GTSNPN and SVGIG (reference sequence). This CDR3 is built from 15 residues. V trimming: 2 bases; J trimming: 8 bases; junction bases outside the gene matches: 6. The CDR3: CAWSKGTSGVYEQFF. DNA for the CDR3: TGTGCCTGGAGTAAAGGGACTAGCGGGGTGTATGAGCAGTTCTTC. The complete variable domain, with remaining parts taken from reference TRBV30 and TRBJ2-1, reads SQTIHQWPATLVQPVGSPLSLECTVEGTSNPNLYWYRQAAGRGLQLLFYSVGIGQISSEVPQNLSASRPQDRQFILSSKKLLLSDSGFYLCAWSKGTSGVYEQFFGPGTRLTVL.

The chain carries TRBV4-1 and TRBJ2-2, with 8 bases aligning to TRBD1. CDR1 and CDR2 from the germline V gene are MGHRA and YSYEKL. The CDR3 contains 16 residues. V lost 3 bases, J lost 3 bases, and 6 bases stayed unmatched. For the CDR3, the DNA is TGCGCCAGCAGCCATCGGACAGGGATAGACACCGGGGAGCTGTTTTTT. This encodes CASSHRTGIDTGELFF.